This is a list of T cell receptor beta chains from one sample in a study of blood T cell repertoires in COVID-19. Here immunoSEQ multiplex PCR was the method, and the copy in TCRdb shows in-frame clones only, minus some. In the table there are approximately 85,000 clones, roughly 89% of which are singletons. Specimen: peripheral blood. The source is a man aged 50-59 years with active or convalescent COVID-19. The conserved cysteine and the conserved F or W are not part of the CDR3 here. Only some rows state a clone size, as once, few, many or a class for expanded clones.

V gene	J gene	CDR3 length	clone size	CDR3 protein
TRBV19	TRBJ2-2	14	once	ASTWPTGTGPGELF
TRBV3-1/TRBV3-2	TRBJ2-1	12	-	ASSQESIFGEQF
TRBV7-2	TRBJ2-5	12	-	ASSPLGGQETQY
TRBV29-1	TRBJ1-2	12	-	SVVRAGTLYGYT
TRBV23-1	TRBJ2-7	13	once	ASSQSYGCQYEQY
TRBV7-6	TRBJ2-2	14	-	ASSPAGGPATGELF
TRBV7-8	TRBJ1-2	14	-	ASSLAQGATNYGYT
TRBV18	TRBJ2-5	18	-	ASSPPTGSTSGGTQETQY
TRBV5-6	TRBJ2-5	11	few	ASSLKGLATQY
TRBV2	TRBJ1-2	11	-	ASSGDSRRGYT
TRBV29-1	TRBJ2-2	10	-	SGGRGTGELF
TRBV29-1	TRBJ2-1	12	-	SVRGDSSYNEQF
TRBV5-5	TRBJ2-3	15	-	ASSWSDLPRITDTQY
TRBV29-1	TRBJ2-7	12	-	SVGRSGTTYEQY
TRBV5-1	TRBJ2-2	16	-	ASSLGTSGGGRTGELF
TRBV9	TRBJ1-2	13	-	ASSVVRGTGDGYT
TRBV18	TRBJ1-6	12	few	ASSFGVDNSPLH
TRBV15	TRBJ2-2	15	-	ATSRDHQEADTGELF
TRBV19	TRBJ2-5	13	-	ASSITSGGAETQY
TRBV6-4	TRBJ1-1	12	once	ASSKDSGNTEAF
TRBV7-2	TRBJ1-2	15	few	ASSLGGTQFTNYGYT
TRBV6-4	TRBJ2-5	11	few	ASRYRVYGTQY
TRBV5-1	TRBJ2-2	13	-	ASSLRTSLTGELF
TRBV5-1	TRBJ2-5	11	-	ASSRTDKETQY
TRBV6-1	TRBJ2-7	17	many	ASSVSHRNLASGLFGQY
TRBV11-3	TRBJ2-7	11	many	ASSLGQTYEQY
TRBV20-1	TRBJ2-1	10	-	SASLRGGEQF
TRBV7-7	TRBJ2-5	16	-	ASSSSPGLAGGLETQY